This TCR beta chain is drawn from a study of lymphopenia after photon versus proton radiotherapy. Overall study findings and caveats: Post-nadir diversity loss with photons came from oligoclonal expansion, particularly CD8+ Temra cells.

This CDR3 is 14 amino acids long. The ends lost 4 bases at V and 5 bases at J; junction bases unmatched: 9. Germline assignment: CDR1 SQVTM and CDR2 ANQGSEA. The repertoire was sequenced with immunoSEQ multiplex PCR; TCRdb's copy has only in-frame clones and lacks some. The table includes around 20,000 clones, approximately 85% detected once. Points on this clone: Its antigen is not identified.

This rearrangement joins TRBV29-1 to TRBJ2-7; TRBD2 matches 9 bases. This receptor was obtained from a woman between 50 and 59 years old with pancreatic cancer. The sequencing here drew on peripheral blood, taken from a patient treated with photon-based radiotherapy. CDR3 loop: CSVGPSGNSDEQYF. DNA of the CDR3: TGCAGCGTTGGTCCTAGCGGGAATTCGGACGAGCAGTACTTC.